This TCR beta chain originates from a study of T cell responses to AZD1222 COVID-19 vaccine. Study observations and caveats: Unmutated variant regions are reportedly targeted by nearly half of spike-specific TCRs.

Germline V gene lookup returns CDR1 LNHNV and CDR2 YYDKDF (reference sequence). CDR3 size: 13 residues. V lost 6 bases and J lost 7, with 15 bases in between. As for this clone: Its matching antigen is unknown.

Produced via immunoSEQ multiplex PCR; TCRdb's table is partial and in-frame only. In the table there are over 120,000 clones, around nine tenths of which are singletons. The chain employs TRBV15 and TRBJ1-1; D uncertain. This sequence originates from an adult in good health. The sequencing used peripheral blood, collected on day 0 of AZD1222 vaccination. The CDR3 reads CATREEGTFEAFF. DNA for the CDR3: TGTGCCACCAGGGAGGAGGGAACGTTTGAAGCTTTCTTT. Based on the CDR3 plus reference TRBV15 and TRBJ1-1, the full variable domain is DAMVIQNPRYQVTQFGKPVTLSCSQTLNHNVMYWYQQKSSQAPKLLFHYYDKDFNNEADTPDNFQSRRPNTSFCFLDIRSPGLGDTAMYLCATREEGTFEAFFGQGTRLTVV.